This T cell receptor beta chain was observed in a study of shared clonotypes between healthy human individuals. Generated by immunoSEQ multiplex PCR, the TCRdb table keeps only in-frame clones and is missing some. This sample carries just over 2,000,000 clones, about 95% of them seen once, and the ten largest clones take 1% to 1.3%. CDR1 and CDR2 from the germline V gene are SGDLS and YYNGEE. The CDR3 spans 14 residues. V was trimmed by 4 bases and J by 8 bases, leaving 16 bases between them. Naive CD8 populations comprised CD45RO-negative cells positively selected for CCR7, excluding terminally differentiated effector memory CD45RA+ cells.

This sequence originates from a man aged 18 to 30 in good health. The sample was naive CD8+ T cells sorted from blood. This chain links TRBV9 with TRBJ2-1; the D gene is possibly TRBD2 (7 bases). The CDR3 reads CASSPRTRGDEQFF. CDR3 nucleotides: TGTGCCAGCAGCCCCCGGACTAGGGGGGATGAGCAGTTCTTC.